The 2 T cell receptor beta chains in this list originate from one sample, sequenced in a study of blood T cell repertoires in COVID-19. Some clones are missing from TCRdb's copy, which holds only in-frame ones; the method was immunoSEQ multiplex PCR. The sample has some 140,000 clones, about 70% seen once. The sequencing input was peripheral blood. The receptor source for this set is a man older than 75 with acute or convalescent COVID-19.

CDR3: CATSRADRGNTEAFF. CDR3 in DNA: TGTGCCACCAGCAGAGCTGACAGGGGGAACACTGAAGCTTTCTTT. V and J are TRBV15 and TRBJ1-1; 8 bases match TRBD1. V was pared by 1 base and J by 1 base, with 2 bases of the junction left unmatched. Germline V gives CDR1 LNHNV, CDR2 YYDKDF (reference sequence). The CDR3 loop spans 15 amino acids.

V usage is TRBV7-8 and J usage is TRBJ2-2, with 8 bases identical to TRBD1. Germline CDR1 reads SGHVS; CDR2 reads FQNEAQ. J lost 0 bases, V lost 5 bases, and 11 bases had no gene match. The CDR3 has 18 residues. The CDR3: CASSPTGTGIANTGELFF. In DNA, the CDR3 is TGTGCCAGCAGCCCGACCGGGACAGGTATCGCGAACACCGGGGAGCTGTTTTTT.